This T cell receptor beta chain was sequenced during a study of technical replicates of blood from a few donors. The table came from immunoSEQ multiplex PCR; TCRdb's copy has only in-frame clones and leaves some out. The sample holds about 17,000 clones, 70% to 85% seen once. The CDR3 covers 15 residues. CDR1 and CDR2 (germline): MGHRA, YSYEKL. Trimming removed 0 bases from V and 5 bases from J, with 13 bases in between. The origin of this receptor is a human donor in good health. Some clones in this sample may be carry-over from other donors' samples. Sequencing was performed on PBMCs. The chain joins TRBV4-1 to TRBJ1-2; D remains unclear. The CDR3 reads CASSQDLDFRYGYTF. The CDR3 DNA reads as TGCGCCAGCAGCCAAGATCTAGACTTTAGGTATGGCTACACCTTC.